The rows below give T cell receptor beta chains drawn from one sample of a study of CD8+ T cells in alopecia areata. TCRdb keeps only in-frame clones here, not all; method: immunoSEQ multiplex PCR. The table lists about 190,000 clones, about 60% of them singletons. This specimen consisted of CD4+ T cells sorted from blood, obtained at week 4, from a patient treated with tofacitinib. The receptors here all came from a human donor with alopecia areata. Both conserved end residues are part of each CDR3. The order of the fields is clone size, J gene, V gene, D gene, CDR3 protein, CDR3 DNA. D genes are given only for firm matches. Size tells how often a clone was seen (once, few, many) or the class of an expanded clone, and some rows leave it out.

>-|TRBJ1-2|TRBV6-6|-
CASSYLYGYTF
TGTGCCAGCAGTTATCTCTATGGCTACACCTTC
>-|TRBJ2-7|TRBV29-1|-
CSVGRGSSSYEQYF
TGCAGCGTTGGTCGGGGTTCCTCCTCCTACGAGCAGTACTTC
>few|TRBJ2-5|TRBV29-1|-
CSVNRGSGETQYF
TGCAGCGTTAATAGAGGGTCGGGAGAGACCCAGTACTTC
>-|TRBJ2-7|TRBV11-1|TRBD1
CASSRDRGTYEQYF
TGTGCCAGCAGCCGGGACAGGGGGACCTACGAGCAGTACTTC
>-|TRBJ1-2|TRBV11-2|-
CASSLGLGFEYGYTF
TGTGCCAGCAGCTTAGGCTTAGGTTTCGAGTATGGCTACACCTTC
>-|TRBJ1-5|TRBV11-2|-
CASSLGVSQPQHF
TGTGCCAGCAGCTTAGGCGTCTCCCAGCCCCAGCATTTT
>few|TRBJ2-3|TRBV30|-
CAWEGGTDTQYF
TGTGCCTGGGAAGGGGGCACAGATACGCAGTATTTT
>-|TRBJ2-5|TRBV19|-
CASGTWETQYF
TGTGCCAGTGGAACTTGGGAGACCCAGTACTTC
>once|TRBJ2-5|TRBV5-1|-
CASSLGYSQETQYF
TGCGCCAGCAGCTTGGGCTACAGCCAAGAGACCCAGTACTTC
>once|TRBJ1-1|TRBV30|-
CAWSVGEIVNTEAFF
TGTGCCTGGAGTGTAGGGGAAATCGTGAACACTGAAGCTTTCTTT
>few|TRBJ2-2|TRBV27|-
CASSARYTGELFF
TGTGCCAGCAGTGCCAGATACACCGGGGAGCTGTTTTTT
>-|TRBJ1-2|TRBV5-1|-
CASSRARQANYGYTF
TGCGCCAGCAGCCGAGCAAGACAGGCTAACTATGGCTACACCTTC
>-|TRBJ2-7|TRBV11-2|-
CASSFLTISYEQYF
TGTGCCAGCAGCTTCTTGACTATATCCTACGAGCAGTACTTC
>-|TRBJ2-3|TRBV9|TRBD2
CASSVRSGTSVDTQYF
TGTGCCAGCAGCGTGCGTTCCGGGACTAGCGTTGATACGCAGTATTTT
>-|TRBJ1-5|TRBV4-1|TRBD1
CASSYRDSHNQPQHF
TGCGCCAGCAGCTACCGGGACAGCCACAATCAGCCCCAGCATTTT
>once|TRBJ2-1|TRBV9|-
CASSVGAGGNEQFF
TGTGCCAGCAGCGTAGGGGCAGGGGGGAATGAGCAGTTCTTC
>few|TRBJ1-2|TRBV30|-
CAWSVHSGYTF
TGTGCCTGGAGTGTCCATTCGGGCTACACCTTC
>-|TRBJ2-1|TRBV29-1|TRBD1
CSALRTGGVTFNEQFF
TGCAGCGCCCTTAGGACAGGCGGTGTCACTTTCAATGAGCAGTTCTTC
>few|TRBJ2-2|TRBV15|-
CATSRVSSGAGELFF
TGTGCCACCAGCAGAGTCAGCTCGGGCGCCGGGGAGCTGTTTTTT
>-|TRBJ2-4|TRBV5-1|TRBD1
CASSLSGQGDIQYF
TGCGCCAGCAGCTTGAGTGGGCAGGGGGACATTCAGTACTTC
>-|TRBJ1-1|TRBV5-1|TRBD1
CASSSGQPNTEAFF
TGCGCCAGCAGCTCGGGACAGCCGAACACTGAAGCTTTCTTT
>-|TRBJ2-2|TRBV6-5|TRBD2
CASRTSGGNTGELFF
TGTGCCAGCAGGACTAGCGGGGGAAACACCGGGGAGCTGTTTTTT
>-|TRBJ2-5|TRBV15|-
CATSKVVREETQYF
TGTGCCACCAGCAAGGTAGTGAGAGAAGAGACCCAGTACTTC
>once|TRBJ1-1|TRBV5-4|TRBD1
CASSPSTGAPEAFF
TGTGCCAGCAGTCCATCAACAGGGGCCCCTGAAGCTTTCTTT
>once|TRBJ2-1|TRBV11-1|TRBD2
CASSALAGLYNEQFF
TGTGCCAGCAGCGCTCTAGCGGGCCTTTACAATGAGCAGTTCTTC
>-|TRBJ2-2|TRBV28|-
CASRRLRVTGELFF
TGTGCCAGCAGGAGACTCAGGGTTACCGGGGAGCTGTTTTTT
>few|TRBJ2-7|TRBV6-5|-
CASSYGTDSYEQYF
TGTGCCAGCAGTTACGGGACGGACTCCTACGAGCAGTACTTC
>-|TRBJ1-5|TRBV6-6|-
CASSYVTGPQPQHF
TGTGCCAGCAGTTACGTCACAGGTCCTCAGCCCCAGCATTTT
>-|TRBJ2-6|TRBV7-6|-
CASSSRFGANVLTF
TGTGCCAGCAGCTCTCGGTTCGGGGCCAACGTCCTGACTTTC
>-|TRBJ2-7|TRBV29-1|TRBD1
CSGGTGEQYF
TGCAGCGGTGGGACAGGGGAGCAGTACTTC
>-|TRBJ2-4|TRBV30|-
CAWRQGGVQYF
TGTGCCTGGAGGCAGGGGGGTGTTCAGTACTTC
>-|TRBJ1-5|TRBV6-5|TRBD1
CASSPKTGRDQPQHF
TGTGCCAGCAGCCCCAAGACAGGGAGGGATCAGCCCCAGCATTTT
>-|TRBJ2-2|TRBV30|-
CAWSGQPNTGELFF
TGTGCCTGGAGTGGCCAGCCGAACACCGGGGAGCTGTTTTTT
>-|TRBJ2-1|TRBV15|TRBD2
CATRLGLAGHNEQFF
TGTGCCACCCGTTTGGGACTAGCGGGACATAATGAGCAGTTCTTC
>few|TRBJ1-4|TRBV30|-
CAWSRGGTGVRKLFF
TGTGCCTGGAGTAGGGGGGGTACTGGTGTGAGGAAACTGTTTTTT
>-|TRBJ2-3|TRBV11-2|TRBD2
CASRPGTSESTDTQYF
TGTGCCAGCAGGCCCGGGACTAGCGAGAGCACAGATACGCAGTATTTT
>-|TRBJ1-1|TRBV6-5|-
CASSYSRGSTEAFF
TGTGCCAGCAGTTACTCGAGGGGGTCCACTGAAGCTTTCTTT
>-|TRBJ2-5|TRBV15|TRBD1
CATSSPGTAEETQYF
TGTGCCACCAGCAGCCCCGGGACAGCGGAAGAGACCCAGTACTTC
>many|TRBJ2-6|TRBV18|-
CASSPSAGANVLTF
TGTGCCAGCTCACCATCGGCTGGGGCCAACGTCCTGACTTTC
>few|TRBJ1-3|TRBV9|-
CASSVAGSGNTIYF
TGTGCCAGCAGCGTAGCAGGGTCTGGAAACACCATATATTTT
>-|TRBJ2-7|TRBV27|-
CASRAVFEGGYEQYF
TGTGCCAGCAGGGCCGTCTTTGAAGGCGGCTACGAGCAGTACTTC
>-|TRBJ2-5|TRBV6-6|TRBD2
CASAREGSTQYF
TGTGCCAGCGCTCGGGAGGGGTCGACCCAGTACTTC
>-|TRBJ1-2|TRBV10-3|-
CAISNPLIGPNYGYTF
TGTGCCATCTCAAACCCCCTTATTGGCCCGAACTATGGCTACACCTTC
>-|TRBJ2-7|TRBV30|TRBD1
CAWSATGKGYEQYF
TGTGCCTGGAGTGCGACAGGGAAGGGCTACGAGCAGTACTTC
>-|TRBJ1-1|TRBV19|-
CASMGRRDTEAFF
TGTGCCAGTATGGGTCGCCGGGACACTGAAGCTTTCTTT
>-|TRBJ2-7|TRBV5-6|-
CASSLYRLRTYEQYF
TGTGCCAGCAGCTTGTACAGGCTGAGGACCTACGAGCAGTACTTC
>few|TRBJ1-1|TRBV5-1|-
CASSLEALMNTEAFF
TGCGCCAGCAGCTTGGAAGCCCTCATGAACACTGAAGCTTTCTTT
>-|TRBJ1-2|TRBV30|-
CAWSPRGVTNYGYTF
TGTGCCTGGAGTCCCCGGGGAGTTACCAACTATGGCTACACCTTC
>-|TRBJ2-7|TRBV18|-
CASSPRVGGGLF
TGTGCCAGCTCACCCCGGGTGGGAGGTGGATTGTTC
>few|TRBJ2-3|TRBV5-6|TRBD2
CASSLVIAGTDTQYF
TGTGCCAGCAGCTTGGTGATAGCGGGTACAGATACGCAGTATTTT
>-|TRBJ2-1|TRBV7-3|TRBD2
CASSFQAGGLNEQFF
TGTGCCAGCAGCTTTCAAGCGGGAGGTCTCAATGAGCAGTTCTTC
>-|TRBJ2-7|TRBV4-3|TRBD2
CASSLGLAGREDEQYF
TGCGCCAGCAGCCTCGGACTAGCGGGACGTGAGGACGAGCAGTACTTC
>-|TRBJ2-2|TRBV30|-
CAWSWTGELFF
TGTGCCTGGTCGTGGACCGGGGAGCTGTTTTTT
>-|TRBJ2-7|TRBV2|-
CASKWKQGSYEQYF
TGTGCCAGCAAATGGAAACAGGGTAGCTACGAGCAGTACTTC
>-|TRBJ2-7|TRBV27|-
CASRPLSSYEQYF
TGTGCCAGCCGCCCCCTGAGCTCCTACGAGCAGTACTTC
>few|TRBJ1-2|TRBV2|TRBD1
CASRGDREGYGYTF
TGTGCCAGCAGAGGCGACAGGGAGGGCTATGGCTACACCTTC